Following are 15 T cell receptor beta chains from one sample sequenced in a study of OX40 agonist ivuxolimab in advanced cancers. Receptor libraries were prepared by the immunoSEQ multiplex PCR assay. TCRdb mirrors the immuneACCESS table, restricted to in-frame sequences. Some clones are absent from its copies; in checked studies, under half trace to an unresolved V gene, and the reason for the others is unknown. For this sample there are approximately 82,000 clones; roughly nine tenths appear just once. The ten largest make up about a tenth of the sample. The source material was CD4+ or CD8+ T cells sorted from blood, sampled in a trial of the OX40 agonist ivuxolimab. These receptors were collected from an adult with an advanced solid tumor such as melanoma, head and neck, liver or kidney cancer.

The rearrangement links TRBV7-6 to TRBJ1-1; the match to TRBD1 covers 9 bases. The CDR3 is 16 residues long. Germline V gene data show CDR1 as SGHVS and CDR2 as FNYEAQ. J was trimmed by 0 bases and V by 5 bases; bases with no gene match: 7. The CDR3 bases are TGTGCCAGCAGCACCCGACAGGGGGGGGTGAACACTGAAGCTTTCTTT. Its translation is CASSTRQGGVNTEAFF. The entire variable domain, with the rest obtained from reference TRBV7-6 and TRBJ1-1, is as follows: GAGVSQSPRYKVTKRGQDVALRCDPISGHVSLYWYRQALGQGPEFLTYFNYEAQQDKSGLPNDRFSAERPEGSISTLTIQRTEQRDSAMYRCASSTRQGGVNTEAFFGQGTRLTVV.

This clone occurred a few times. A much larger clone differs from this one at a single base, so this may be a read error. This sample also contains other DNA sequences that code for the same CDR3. CDR3 in amino acids: CASSIGTGNQPQHF. CDR3 DNA: TGTGCCAGTAGTATAGGGACAGGTAATCAGCCCCAGCATTTT. The chain links TRBV19 to TRBJ1-5; 7 nucleotides agree with TRBD1. After removal of 1 base from V and 4 bases from J, the junction contained 1 base not matched to a gene. The CDR3 runs 14 residues. Germline CDR1 reads LNHDA; CDR2 reads SQIVND (reference sequence).

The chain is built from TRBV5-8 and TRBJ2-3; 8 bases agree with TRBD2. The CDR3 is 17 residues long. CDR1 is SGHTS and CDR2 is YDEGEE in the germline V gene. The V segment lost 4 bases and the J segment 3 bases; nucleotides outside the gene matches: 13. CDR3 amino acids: CASSPQSGSGVTDTQYF. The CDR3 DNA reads TGTGCCAGCAGCCCCCAATCGGGTAGCGGGGTTACAGATACGCAGTATTTT.

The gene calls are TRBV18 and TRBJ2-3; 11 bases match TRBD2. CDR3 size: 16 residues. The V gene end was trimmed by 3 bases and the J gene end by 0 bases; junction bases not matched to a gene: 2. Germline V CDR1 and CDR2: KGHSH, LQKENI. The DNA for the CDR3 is TGTGCCAGCTCACCCGGGACTAGCGGAAGCACAGATACGCAGTATTTT. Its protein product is CASSPGTSGSTDTQYF.

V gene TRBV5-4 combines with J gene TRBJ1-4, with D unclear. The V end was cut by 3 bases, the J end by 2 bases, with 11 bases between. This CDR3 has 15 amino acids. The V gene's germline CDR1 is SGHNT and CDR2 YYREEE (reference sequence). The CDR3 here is CASSSDRATNEKLFF. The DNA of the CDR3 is TGTGCCAGCAGCTCCGACCGGGCCACTAATGAAAAACTGTTTTTT.

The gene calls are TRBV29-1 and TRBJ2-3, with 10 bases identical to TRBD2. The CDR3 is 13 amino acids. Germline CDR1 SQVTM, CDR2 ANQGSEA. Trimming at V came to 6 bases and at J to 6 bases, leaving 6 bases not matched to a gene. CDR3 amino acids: CSVQHSGRDTQYF. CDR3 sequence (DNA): TGCAGCGTCCAACATAGCGGGAGGGATACGCAGTATTTT.

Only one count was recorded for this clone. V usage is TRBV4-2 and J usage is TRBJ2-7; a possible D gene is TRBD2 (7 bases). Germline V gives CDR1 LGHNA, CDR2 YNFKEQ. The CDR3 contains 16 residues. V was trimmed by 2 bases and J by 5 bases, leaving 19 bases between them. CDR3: CASSQNPQAGADEQYF. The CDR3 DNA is TGTGCCAGCAGCCAAAACCCACAGGCGGGGGCCGACGAGCAGTACTTC.

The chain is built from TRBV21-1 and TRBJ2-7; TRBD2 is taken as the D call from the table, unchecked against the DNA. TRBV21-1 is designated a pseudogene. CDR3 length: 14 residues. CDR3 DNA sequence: TGTGCCAGCAGCAAAGTCGCGGATTCCTACGAGCAGTACTTC. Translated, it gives CASSKVADSYEQYF.

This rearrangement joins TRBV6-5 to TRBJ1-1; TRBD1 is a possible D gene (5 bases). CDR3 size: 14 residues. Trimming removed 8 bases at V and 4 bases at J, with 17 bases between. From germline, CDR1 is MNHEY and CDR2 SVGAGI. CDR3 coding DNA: TGTGCCAGCTTTAGGGTCAGGGCCTCCACTGAAGCTTTCTTT. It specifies CASFRVRASTEAFF.

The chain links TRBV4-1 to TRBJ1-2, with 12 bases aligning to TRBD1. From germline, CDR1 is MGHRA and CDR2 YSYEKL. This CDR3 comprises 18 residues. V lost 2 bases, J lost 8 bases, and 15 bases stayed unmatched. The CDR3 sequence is CASSQRGTGGESRWGYTF. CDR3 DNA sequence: TGCGCCAGCAGCCAACGTGGGACAGGGGGCGAGAGCCGGTGGGGCTACACCTTC.

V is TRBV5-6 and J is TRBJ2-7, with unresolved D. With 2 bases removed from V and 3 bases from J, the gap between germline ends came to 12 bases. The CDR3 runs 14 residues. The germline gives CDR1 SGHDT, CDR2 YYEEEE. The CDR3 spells CASSLKGFIYEQYF. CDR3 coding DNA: TGTGCCAGCAGCTTAAAGGGTTTCATCTACGAGCAGTACTTC.

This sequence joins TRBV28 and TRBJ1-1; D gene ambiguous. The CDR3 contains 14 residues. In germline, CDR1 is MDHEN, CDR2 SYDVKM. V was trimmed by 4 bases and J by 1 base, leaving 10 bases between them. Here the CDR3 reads CASSYGPGNTEAFF. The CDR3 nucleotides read TGTGCCAGCAGTTATGGGCCAGGGAACACTGAAGCTTTCTTT.

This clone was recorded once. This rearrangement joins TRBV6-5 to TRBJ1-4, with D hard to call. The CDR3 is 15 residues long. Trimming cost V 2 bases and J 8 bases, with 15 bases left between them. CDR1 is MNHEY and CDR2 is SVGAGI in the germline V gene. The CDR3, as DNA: TGTGCCAGCAGTTACAGGTGGAGGTCTGGGGAAAAACTGTTTTTT. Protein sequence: CASSYRWRSGEKLFF.

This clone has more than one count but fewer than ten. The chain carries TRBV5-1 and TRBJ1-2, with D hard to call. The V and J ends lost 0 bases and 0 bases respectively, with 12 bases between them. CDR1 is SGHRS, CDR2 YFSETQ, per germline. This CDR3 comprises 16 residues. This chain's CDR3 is CASSLAPQPANYGYTF. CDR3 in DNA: TGCGCCAGCAGCTTGGCCCCGCAGCCCGCTAACTATGGCTACACCTTC.

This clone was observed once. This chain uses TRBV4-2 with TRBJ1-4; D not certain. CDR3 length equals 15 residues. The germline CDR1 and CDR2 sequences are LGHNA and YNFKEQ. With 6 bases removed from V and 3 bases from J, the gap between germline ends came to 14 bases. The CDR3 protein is CASSPERKANEKLFF. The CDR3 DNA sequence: TGTGCCAGCAGTCCAGAGAGGAAAGCTAATGAAAAACTGTTTTTT.